This TCR beta chain was sequenced for a study of vaccination effects on CD4 cells after COVID-19. Having been cultured for less than 12 days, the cells underwent CD4+ T cell isolation. Participants were vaccinated with two doses of either the BNT162b2 or mRNA-1273 vaccine. CDR3 size: 13 residues. Germline V lookup: CDR1 SGHTA, CDR2 FQGNSA. V shed 2 bases and J shed 4 bases, with 8 bases lying between them. For this clone: Its antigen is not known.

Assay used: immunoSEQ multiplex PCR; TCRdb lists only in-frame clones, some missing. The sample has around 69,000 clones, roughly 80% seen once. This receptor was obtained from a human donor who received a COVID-19 vaccine. Source: CD4+ T cells from PBMCs cultured without peptide, taken after COVID-19 vaccination. V is TRBV7-2 and J is TRBJ2-5, with a tentative D call TRBD2 (5 bases). CDR3 region: CASSLPGIETQYF. The CDR3 DNA reads as TGTGCCAGCAGCTTACCGGGGATAGAGACCCAGTACTTC.